This T cell receptor beta chain was retrieved from a study of T-cell memory formation after mild COVID-19 listed by TCRdb under 2021. Background for the entire study: TCR sequence clusters from the two donors were found to be largely donor specific. T-cell clones expanding and contracting after mild COVID-19 in a couple of donors were tracked by longitudinal TCRalpha and TCRbeta repertoire sequencing. The cohort was made up of two young adult volunteers, one female and one male, who were previously healthy.

Sequencing used an Illumina NovaSeq 6000. TCRalpha and TCRbeta cDNA libraries were built by 5'RACE with constant-segment primers, adding sample barcodes and unique molecular identifiers. Trizol reagent was used to extract RNA from every sample. Amplification of the libraries took two PCR steps, and the second step added a second sample barcode plus Illumina TruSeq adapters. The libraries were sequenced on an Illumina NovaSeq using 2 x 150 bp paired-end reads. From the authors' description of their analysis: Demultiplexing of reads and collapsing into UMI-guided consensus sequences were performed with migec v1.2.7. Using mixcr v2.1.11, UMI consensuses were aligned to TRA and TRB V and J templates and then assembled into clonotypes. Expanded or contracted clonotypes were those called significant by both edgeR and NoisET, with noise models trained on biological replicates. For edgeR calls, the cutoffs were a false discovery rate-adjusted p below 0.01 and a log2 fold-change threshold of 1. As an exploratory analysis of dynamics, max-normalized trajectories of the 1000 most abundant clonotypes were examined by PCA with hierarchical clustering. The CD4 or CD8 phenotype of responding clones was assigned using the separately sequenced CD4+ and CD8+ repertoires. TCRdb passed the public sequencing reads through fastp at Q25 and MiXCR, retaining productive beta sequences. CDR3 protein sequences are deduplicated, and each keeps its most common genes and DNA. These V and J calls rely on TCRdb rather than the paper's analysis. The table for this sample lists 380,000 or so distinct CDR3 sequences; roughly an eighth of them were counted only once. The ten largest clones add up to 20% to 25% of the sample.

The CDR3 measures 14 amino acids from cysteine to phenylalanine. Kept here is only the CDR3 DNA, which spans 42 bases and is read in frame from base 1. Reading the germline V gene (reference sequence) gives CDR1 SEHNR and CDR2 FQNEAQ. The trim is 5 bases for V and 5 bases for J, with a gap of 15 bases between the germline ends. Here is what the overall study found, with its caveats: Contracting CD4+ clones were located mainly in the CM and EM memory subsets, whereas CD8+ clones were found to be enriched in EMRA. Some responding clones were found in pre-infection memory, which suggests that pre-existing cross-reactive memory T cells took part in the SARS-CoV-2 response. Clones contracting from day 15 to 85 had balanced CD4/CD8 phenotypes, while a second wave expanding from day 15 to 37 was biased towards CD4+. The study covered only a couple of mild cases, and larger cohorts including severe cases with pre-infection samples were considered necessary. Whether the second-wave clones peaking on day 37 were SARS-CoV-2 specific was not confirmed.

This clonotype was detected many times. The antigen it binds to is not known. No clone much larger than this one lies a single base away; base qualities are absent. PBMCs were isolated by Ficoll-Paque density gradient centrifugation. The TCR comes from a man younger than 30 who had mild COVID-19 (a few samples of this study predate the infection). The sample titles of this study are shuffled in the database, so cell type and time point are left out; the donor was told from shared clones. The sequencing input was PBMCs or a T cell subset sorted from them (not recorded which). The chain is assembled from TRBV7-9 and TRBJ2-5; the D gene is possibly TRBD1 or TRBD2, with 5 bases matching each. The encoded CDR3 is CASSPPQGAETQYF. The bases are TGTGCCAGCAGCCCCCCCCAGGGAGCGGAGACCCAGTACTTC. Extended through the reference TRBV7-9 and TRBJ2-5 proteins, this CDR3 yields the full variable domain: DTGVSQNPRHKITKRGQNVTFRCDPISEHNRLYWYRQTLGQGPEFLTYFQNEAQLEKSRLLSDRFSAERPKGSFSTLEIQRTEQGDSAMYLCASSPPQGAETQYFGPGTRLLVL.